This TCR beta chain was captured in a study of T-cell memory formation after mild COVID-19. Study in general: The TCR clusters were mostly specific to one donor.

This clonotype was seen repeatedly, ten times or more. Constant-segment primers and 5'RACE yielded cDNA libraries for TCR alpha and TCR beta, each carrying sample barcodes and UMIs. Using its own MiXCR run on the 5' RACE reads, TCRdb lists one record per CDR3 protein. The table lists 250,000 to 300,000 distinct CDR3 sequences, over 7% of them singletons. Between the trimmed V and J ends, which lost 6 bases and 6 bases, there was a span of 12 bases. The CDR3 runs 12 residues. Germline V CDR1 and CDR2: MNHNS, SASEGT. The TCR comes from a man aged 18 to 35 who had mild COVID-19 (a few samples of this study predate the infection). Cell type and time point are not known. The sequenced material came from PBMCs or a T cell subset sorted from them (not recorded which). This chain links TRBV6-1 with TRBJ2-7; D possibly corresponds to TRBD2 (6 bases). The CDR3 nucleotides read TGTGCCAGCAGCCTCGGGGGTCCCGAGCAGTACGTC. Translated: CASSLGGPEQYV.